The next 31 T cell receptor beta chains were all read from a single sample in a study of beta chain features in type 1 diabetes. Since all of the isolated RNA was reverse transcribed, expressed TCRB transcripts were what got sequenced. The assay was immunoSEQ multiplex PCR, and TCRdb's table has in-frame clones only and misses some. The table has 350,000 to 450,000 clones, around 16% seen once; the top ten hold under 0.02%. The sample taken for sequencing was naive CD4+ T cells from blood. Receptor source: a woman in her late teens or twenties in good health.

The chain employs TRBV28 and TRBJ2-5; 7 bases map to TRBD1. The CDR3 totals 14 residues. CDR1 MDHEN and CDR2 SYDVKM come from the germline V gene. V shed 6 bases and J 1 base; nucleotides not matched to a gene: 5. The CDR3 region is CASRAGTAQETQYF. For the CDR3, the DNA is TGTGCCAGCAGGGCCGGGACAGCCCAAGAGACCCAGTACTTC.

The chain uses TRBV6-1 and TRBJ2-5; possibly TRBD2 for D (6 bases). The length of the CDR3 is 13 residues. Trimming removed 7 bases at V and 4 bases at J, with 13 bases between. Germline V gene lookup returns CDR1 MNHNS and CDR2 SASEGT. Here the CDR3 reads CASNRNGGETQYF. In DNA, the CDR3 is TGTGCCAGCAATCGCAACGGGGGAGAGACCCAGTACTTC.

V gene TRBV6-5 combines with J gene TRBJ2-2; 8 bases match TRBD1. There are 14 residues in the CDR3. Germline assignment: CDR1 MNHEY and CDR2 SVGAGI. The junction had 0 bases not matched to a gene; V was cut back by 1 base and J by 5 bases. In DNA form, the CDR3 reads TGTGCCAGCAGTTACTACAGGGGGACCGGGGAGCTGTTTTTT. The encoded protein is CASSYYRGTGELFF.

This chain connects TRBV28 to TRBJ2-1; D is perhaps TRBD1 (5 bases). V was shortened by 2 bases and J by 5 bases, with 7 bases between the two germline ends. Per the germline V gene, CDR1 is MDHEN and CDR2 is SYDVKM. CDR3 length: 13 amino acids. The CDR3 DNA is TGTGCCAGCAGTTTACCAGGGCACAATGAGCAGTTCTTC. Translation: CASSLPGHNEQFF.

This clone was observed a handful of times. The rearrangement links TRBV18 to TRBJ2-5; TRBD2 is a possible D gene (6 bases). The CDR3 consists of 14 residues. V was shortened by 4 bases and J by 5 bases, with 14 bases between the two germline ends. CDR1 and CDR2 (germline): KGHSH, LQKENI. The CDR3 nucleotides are TGTGCCAGCTCACTCACGCGGGGCTCGGAGACCCAGTACTTC. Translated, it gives CASSLTRGSETQYF.

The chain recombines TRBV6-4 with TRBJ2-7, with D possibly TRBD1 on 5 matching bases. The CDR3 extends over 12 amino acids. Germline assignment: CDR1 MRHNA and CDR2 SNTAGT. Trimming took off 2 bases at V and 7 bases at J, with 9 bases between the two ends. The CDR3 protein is CASSDGQGEQYF. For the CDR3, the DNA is TGTGCCAGCAGTGACGGGCAGGGAGAGCAGTACTTC.

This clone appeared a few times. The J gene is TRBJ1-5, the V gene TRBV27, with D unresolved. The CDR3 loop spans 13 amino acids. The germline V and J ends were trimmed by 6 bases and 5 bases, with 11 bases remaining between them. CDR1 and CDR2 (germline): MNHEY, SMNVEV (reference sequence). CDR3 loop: CASSGDRDQPQHF. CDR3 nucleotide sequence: TGTGCCAGCAGCGGGGATAGGGATCAGCCCCAGCATTTT.

The CDR3 is CAISTGEGTDTQYF. Written as DNA, the CDR3 is TGTGCCATCTCGACAGGGGAGGGCACAGATACGCAGTATTTT. The V and J genes are TRBV19 and TRBJ2-3, with TRBD1 matching 8 bases. The CDR3 consists of 14 residues. With V trimmed by 10 bases and J by 1 base, 7 bases remained unmatched. Germline V gene lookup returns CDR1 LNHDA and CDR2 SQIVND (reference sequence).

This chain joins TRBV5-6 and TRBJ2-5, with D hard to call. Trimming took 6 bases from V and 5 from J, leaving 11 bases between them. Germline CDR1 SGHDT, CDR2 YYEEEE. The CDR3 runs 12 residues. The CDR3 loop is CASTPGGETQYF. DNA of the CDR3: TGTGCCAGCACTCCCGGCGGCGAGACCCAGTACTTC.

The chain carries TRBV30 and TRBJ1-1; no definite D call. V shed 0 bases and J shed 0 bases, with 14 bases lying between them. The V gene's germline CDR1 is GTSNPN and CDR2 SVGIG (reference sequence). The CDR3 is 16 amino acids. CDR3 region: CAWSVQFGVVNTEAFF. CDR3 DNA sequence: TGTGCCTGGAGTGTACAGTTCGGGGTGGTGAACACTGAAGCTTTCTTT. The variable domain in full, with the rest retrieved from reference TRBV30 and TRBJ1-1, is SQTIHQWPATLVQPVGSPLSLECTVEGTSNPNLYWYRQAAGRGLQLLFYSVGIGQISSEVPQNLSASRPQDRQFILSSKKLLLSDSGFYLCAWSVQFGVVNTEAFFGQGTRLTVV.

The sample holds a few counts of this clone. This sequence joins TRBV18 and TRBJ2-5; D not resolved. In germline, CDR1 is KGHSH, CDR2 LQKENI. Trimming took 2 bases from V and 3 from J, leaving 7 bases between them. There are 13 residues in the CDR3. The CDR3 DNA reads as TGTGCCAGCTCACCAGGAGTAAAAGAGACCCAGTACTTC. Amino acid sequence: CASSPGVKETQYF.

CDR3 coding DNA: TGTGCCAGCAGCTTAGTTGCGGGAGGACACTACGAGCAGTACTTC. This translates into CASSLVAGGHYEQYF. The chain has TRBV7-2 and TRBJ2-7; 8 bases are a match to TRBD2. The ends lost 1 base at V and 3 bases at J; junction bases unmatched: 5. The germline V gene has CDR1 SGHTA and CDR2 FQGNSA. The CDR3 extends over 15 amino acids.

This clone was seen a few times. The DNA of the CDR3 is TGTGCCAGCGGACTAGCGGGAGCCAAAAACATTCAGTACTTC. Its translation: CASGLAGAKNIQYF. The chain is built from TRBV2 and TRBJ2-4; 11 bases fit TRBD2. This CDR3 spans 14 amino acids. The trim removed 8 bases at V and 0 bases at J, leaving 0 bases unmatched. Per the germline V gene, CDR1 is SNHLY and CDR2 is FYNNEI.

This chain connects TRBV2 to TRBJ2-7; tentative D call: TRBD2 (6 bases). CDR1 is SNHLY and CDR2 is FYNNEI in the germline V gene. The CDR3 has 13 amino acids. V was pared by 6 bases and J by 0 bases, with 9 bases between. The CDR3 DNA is TGTGCCAGCAGGGGGGGAATCTCCTACGAGCAGTACTTC. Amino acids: CASRGGISYEQYF. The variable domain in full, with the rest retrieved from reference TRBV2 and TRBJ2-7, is EPEVTQTPSHQVTQMGQEVILRCVPISNHLYFYWYRQILGQKVEFLVSFYNNEISEKSEIFDDQFSVERPDGSNFTLKIRSTKLEDSAMYFCASRGGISYEQYFGPGTRLTVT.

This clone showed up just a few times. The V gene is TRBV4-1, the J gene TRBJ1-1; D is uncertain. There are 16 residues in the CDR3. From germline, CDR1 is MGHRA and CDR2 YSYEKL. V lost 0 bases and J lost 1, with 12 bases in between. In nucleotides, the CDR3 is TGCGCCAGCAGCCAAGATGAGCGGGTCAGGAACACTGAAGCTTTCTTT. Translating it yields CASSQDERVRNTEAFF.

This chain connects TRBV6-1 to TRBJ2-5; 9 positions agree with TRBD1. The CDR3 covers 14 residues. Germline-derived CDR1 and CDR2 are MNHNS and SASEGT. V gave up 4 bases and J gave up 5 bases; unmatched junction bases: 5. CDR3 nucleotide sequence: TGTGCCAGCAGTGCACAGGGGGCAGGGGAGACCCAGTACTTC. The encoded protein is CASSAQGAGETQYF.

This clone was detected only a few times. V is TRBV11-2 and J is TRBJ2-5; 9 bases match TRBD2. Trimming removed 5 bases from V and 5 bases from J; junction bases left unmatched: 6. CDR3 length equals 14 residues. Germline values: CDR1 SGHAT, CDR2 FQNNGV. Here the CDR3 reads CASSPFTSGETQYF. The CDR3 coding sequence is TGTGCCAGCAGCCCGTTTACTAGCGGGGAGACCCAGTACTTC. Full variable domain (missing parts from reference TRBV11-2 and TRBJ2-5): EAGVAQSPRYKIIEKRQSVAFWCNPISGHATLYWYQQILGQGPKLLIQFQNNGVVDDSQLPKDRFSAERLKGVDSTLKIQPAKLEDSAVYLCASSPFTSGETQYFGPGTRLLVL.

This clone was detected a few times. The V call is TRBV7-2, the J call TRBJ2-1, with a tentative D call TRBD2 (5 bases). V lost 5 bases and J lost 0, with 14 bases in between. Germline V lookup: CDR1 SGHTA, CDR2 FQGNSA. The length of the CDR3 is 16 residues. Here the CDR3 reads CASSQYITSSYNEQFF. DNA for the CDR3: TGTGCCAGCAGCCAATATATTACTAGCTCCTACAATGAGCAGTTCTTC.

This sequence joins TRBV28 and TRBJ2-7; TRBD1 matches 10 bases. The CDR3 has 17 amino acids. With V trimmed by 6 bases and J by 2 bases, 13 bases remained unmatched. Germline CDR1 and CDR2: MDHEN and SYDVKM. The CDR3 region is CASRQTPGQGYPYEQYF. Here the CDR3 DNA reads TGTGCCAGCAGGCAAACCCCGGGACAGGGGTACCCCTACGAGCAGTACTTC.

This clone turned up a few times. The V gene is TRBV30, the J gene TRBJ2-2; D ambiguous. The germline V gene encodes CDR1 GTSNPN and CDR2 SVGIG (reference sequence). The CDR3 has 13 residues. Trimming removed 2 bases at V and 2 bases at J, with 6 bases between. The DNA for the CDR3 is TGTGCCTGGAGTTCTTTCAACACCGGGGAGCTGTTTTTT. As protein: CAWSSFNTGELFF.

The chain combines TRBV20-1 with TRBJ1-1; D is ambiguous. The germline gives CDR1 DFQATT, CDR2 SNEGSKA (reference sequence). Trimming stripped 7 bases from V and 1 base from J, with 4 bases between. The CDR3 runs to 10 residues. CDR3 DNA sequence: TGCAGTGTCGGGAACACTGAAGCTTTCTTT. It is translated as CSVGNTEAFF.

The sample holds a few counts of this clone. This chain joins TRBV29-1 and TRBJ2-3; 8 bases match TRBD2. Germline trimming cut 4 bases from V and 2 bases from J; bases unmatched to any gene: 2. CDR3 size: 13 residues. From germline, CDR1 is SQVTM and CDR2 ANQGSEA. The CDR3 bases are TGCAGCGTTGCTAGCGGGCTCACAGATACGCAGTATTTT. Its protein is CSVASGLTDTQYF.

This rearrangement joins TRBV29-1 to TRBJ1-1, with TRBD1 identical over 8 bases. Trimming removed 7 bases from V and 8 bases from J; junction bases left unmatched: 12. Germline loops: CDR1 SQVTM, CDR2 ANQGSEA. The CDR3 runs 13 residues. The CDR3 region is CSAPGQGVSEAFF. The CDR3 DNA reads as TGCAGCGCCCCTGGACAGGGAGTTTCAGAAGCTTTCTTT.

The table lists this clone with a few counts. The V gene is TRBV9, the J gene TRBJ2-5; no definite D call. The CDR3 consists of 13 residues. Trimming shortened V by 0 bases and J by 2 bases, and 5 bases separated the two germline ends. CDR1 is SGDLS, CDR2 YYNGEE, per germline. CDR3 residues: CASSVGVQETQYF. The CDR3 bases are TGTGCCAGCAGCGTAGGTGTACAAGAGACCCAGTACTTC.

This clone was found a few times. CDR3: CASSLAGAGDTQYF. DNA of the CDR3: TGTGCCAGCAGCTTAGCGGGAGCTGGAGATACGCAGTATTTT. The chain recombines TRBV7-9 with TRBJ2-3; TRBD2 is a possible D gene (5 bases). V was cut by 0 bases and J by 5 bases, with 9 bases left in between. Per germline, CDR1 SEHNR and CDR2 FQNEAQ (reference sequence). The CDR3 is made up of 14 amino acids.

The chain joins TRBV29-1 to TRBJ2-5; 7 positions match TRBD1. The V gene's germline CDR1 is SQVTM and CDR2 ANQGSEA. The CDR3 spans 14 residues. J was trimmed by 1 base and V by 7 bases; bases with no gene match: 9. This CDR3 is CSAEKAGGQETQYF. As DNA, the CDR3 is TGCAGCGCCGAGAAGGCAGGGGGCCAAGAGACCCAGTACTTC.

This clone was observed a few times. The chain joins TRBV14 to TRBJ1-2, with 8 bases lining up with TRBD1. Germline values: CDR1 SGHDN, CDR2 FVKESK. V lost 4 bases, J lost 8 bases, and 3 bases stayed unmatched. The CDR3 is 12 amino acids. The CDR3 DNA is TGTGCCAGCAGCCTCGGACAGGGAGGCTACACCTTC. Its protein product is CASSLGQGGYTF.

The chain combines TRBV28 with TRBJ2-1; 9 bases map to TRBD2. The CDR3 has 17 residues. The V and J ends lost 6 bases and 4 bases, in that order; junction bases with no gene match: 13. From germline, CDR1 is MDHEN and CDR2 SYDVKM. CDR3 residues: CASSPALGGRAYNEQFF. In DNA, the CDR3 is TGTGCCAGCAGCCCCGCCTTAGGCGGGAGGGCTTACAATGAGCAGTTCTTC.

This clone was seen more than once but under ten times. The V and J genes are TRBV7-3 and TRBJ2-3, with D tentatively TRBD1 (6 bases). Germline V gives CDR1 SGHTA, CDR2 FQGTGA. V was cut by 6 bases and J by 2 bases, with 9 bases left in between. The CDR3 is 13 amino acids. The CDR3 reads CASRGTHTDTQYF. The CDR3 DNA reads TGTGCCAGCAGGGGGACACACACAGATACGCAGTATTTT.

CDR3 DNA sequence: TGTGCCAGTAGTATCCGGACAGGGAATGAAGCTTTCTTT. This codes for CASSIRTGNEAFF. The chain joins TRBV19 to TRBJ1-1; 8 positions match TRBD1. The CDR3 is 13 residues long. Germline-derived CDR1 and CDR2 are LNHDA and SQIVND (reference sequence). The trim removed 3 bases at V and 7 bases at J, leaving 4 bases unmatched.

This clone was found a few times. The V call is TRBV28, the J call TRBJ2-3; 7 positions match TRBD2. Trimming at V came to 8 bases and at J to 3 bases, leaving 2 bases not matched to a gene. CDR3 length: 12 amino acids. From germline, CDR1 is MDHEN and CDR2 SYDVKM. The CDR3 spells CASAGVTDTQYF. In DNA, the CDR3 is TGTGCCAGCGCGGGAGTGACAGATACGCAGTATTTT.